The clone carrying this TCR beta chain was counted a few times. As yet, its antigen is unknown. Germline-derived CDR1 and CDR2 are MDHEN and SYDVKM. The V end lost 5 bases, the J end lost 7 bases, and 24 bases lay between the germline ends. There are 16 residues in the CDR3. TCRdb used MiXCR to reprocess the RACE reads, holding one entry per CDR3 protein. The sample records roughly 150,000 distinct CDR3 sequences, roughly 10% being singletons. This entry is derived from a study of human T cells and chemical hapten exposure. Study-wide background: Upper back patch tests used 0.01% DPC, scored after 6 days.

Indicated time point: patch test 2, 6 weeks after DPC sensitization. Treatment indicated: therapeutic diphenylcyclopropenone sensitization with weekly scalp DPC. Unfractionated whole blood was the source of the extracted total RNA. Study results and caveats: TCRs at high frequency, those above 1 in 1000, did not change with DPC sensitization.

The sequence was obtained from a woman between 45 and 65 years old with alopecia areata. Some clones in this sample may be carry-over from other donors' samples. The source material was whole blood, sampled in connection with sensitization to the hapten diphenylcyclopropenone (DPC). V usage is TRBV28 and J usage is TRBJ2-7; D possibly matches TRBD1 or TRBD2 (9 bases each). The CDR3 nucleotides are TGTGCCAGCAGTATTGGCACAGGGGGCGGGAGGGGTGAGCAGTACTTC. The encoded protein is CASSIGTGGGRGEQYF. The variable domain in full, with the rest retrieved from reference TRBV28 and TRBJ2-7, is DVKVTQSSRYLVKRTGEKVFLECVQDMDHENMFWYRQDPGLGLRLIYFSYDVKMKEKGDIPEGYSVSREKKERFSLILESASTNQTSMYLCASSIGTGGGRGEQYFGPGTRLTVT.